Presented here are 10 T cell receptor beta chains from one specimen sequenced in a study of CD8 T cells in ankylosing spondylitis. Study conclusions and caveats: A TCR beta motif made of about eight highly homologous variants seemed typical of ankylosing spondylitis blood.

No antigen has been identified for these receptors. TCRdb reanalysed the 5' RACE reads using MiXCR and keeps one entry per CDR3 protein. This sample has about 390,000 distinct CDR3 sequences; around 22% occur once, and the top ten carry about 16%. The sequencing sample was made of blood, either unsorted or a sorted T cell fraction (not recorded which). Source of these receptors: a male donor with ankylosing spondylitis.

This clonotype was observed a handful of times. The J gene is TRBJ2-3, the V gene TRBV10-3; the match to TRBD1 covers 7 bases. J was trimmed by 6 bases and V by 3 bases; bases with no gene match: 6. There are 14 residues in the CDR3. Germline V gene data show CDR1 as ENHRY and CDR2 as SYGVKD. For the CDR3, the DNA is TGTGCCATCAGTGACAGGGGGTATGCTGATACGCAGTATTTT. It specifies CAISDRGYADTQYF.

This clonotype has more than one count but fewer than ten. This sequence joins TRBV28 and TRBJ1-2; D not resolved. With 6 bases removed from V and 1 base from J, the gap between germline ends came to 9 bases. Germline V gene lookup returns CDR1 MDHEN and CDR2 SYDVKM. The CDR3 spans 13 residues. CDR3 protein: CASRITGNYGYTF. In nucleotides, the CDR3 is TGTGCCAGCAGGATCACCGGTAACTATGGCTACACCTTC.

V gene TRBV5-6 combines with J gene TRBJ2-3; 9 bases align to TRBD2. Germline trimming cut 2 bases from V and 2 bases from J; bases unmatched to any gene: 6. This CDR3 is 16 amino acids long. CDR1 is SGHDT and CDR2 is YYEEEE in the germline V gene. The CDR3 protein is CASSFLAGLYTDTQYF. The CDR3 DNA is TGTGCCAGCAGCTTTCTAGCGGGACTCTACACAGATACGCAGTATTTT.

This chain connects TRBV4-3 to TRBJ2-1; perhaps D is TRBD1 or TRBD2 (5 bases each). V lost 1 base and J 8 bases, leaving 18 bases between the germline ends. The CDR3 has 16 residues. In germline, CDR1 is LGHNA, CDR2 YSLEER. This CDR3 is CASSQGDGRKRDEQFF. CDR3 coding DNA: TGCGCCAGCAGCCAAGGGGACGGTAGGAAGCGTGATGAGCAGTTCTTC.

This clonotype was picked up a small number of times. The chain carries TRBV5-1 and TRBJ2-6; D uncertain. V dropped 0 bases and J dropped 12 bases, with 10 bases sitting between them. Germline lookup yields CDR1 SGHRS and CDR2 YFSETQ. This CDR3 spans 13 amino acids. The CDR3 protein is CASSLAHLSVLTF. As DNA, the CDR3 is TGCGCCAGCAGCTTGGCGCACCTTTCCGTCCTGACTTTC.

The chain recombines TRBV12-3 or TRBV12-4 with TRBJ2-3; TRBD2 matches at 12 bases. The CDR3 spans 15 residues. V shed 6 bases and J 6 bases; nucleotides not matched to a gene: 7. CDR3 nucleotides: TGTGCCAGCAGCACACTAGCGGGAGGTCCGGATACGCAGTATTTT. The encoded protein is CASSTLAGGPDTQYF.

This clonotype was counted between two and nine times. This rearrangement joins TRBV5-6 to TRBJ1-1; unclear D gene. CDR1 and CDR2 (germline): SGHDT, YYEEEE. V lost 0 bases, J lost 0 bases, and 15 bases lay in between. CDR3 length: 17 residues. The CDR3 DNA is TGTGCCAGCAGCTTGGTTGGGGTCGAGGGATTGAACACTGAAGCTTTCTTT. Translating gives CASSLVGVEGLNTEAFF.

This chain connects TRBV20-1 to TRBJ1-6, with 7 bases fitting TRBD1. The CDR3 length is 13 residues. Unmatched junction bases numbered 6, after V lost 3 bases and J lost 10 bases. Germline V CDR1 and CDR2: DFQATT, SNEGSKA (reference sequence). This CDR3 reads CSASGTEVSPLHF. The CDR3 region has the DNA TGCAGTGCTAGTGGGACAGAGGTATCACCCCTCCACTTT.

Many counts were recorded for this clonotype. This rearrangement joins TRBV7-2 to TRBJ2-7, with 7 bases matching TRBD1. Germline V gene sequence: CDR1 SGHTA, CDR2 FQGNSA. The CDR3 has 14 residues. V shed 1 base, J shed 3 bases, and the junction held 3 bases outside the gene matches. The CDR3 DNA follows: TGTGCCAGCAGCTTAGAGACAGGGCGCTACGAGCAGTACTTC. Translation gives CASSLETGRYEQYF. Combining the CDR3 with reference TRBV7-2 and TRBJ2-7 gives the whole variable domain GAGVSQSPSNKVTEKGKDVELRCDPISGHTALYWYRQSLGQGLEFLIYFQGNSAPDKSGLPSDRFSAERTGGSVSTLTIQRTQQEDSAVYLCASSLETGRYEQYFGPGTRLTVT.

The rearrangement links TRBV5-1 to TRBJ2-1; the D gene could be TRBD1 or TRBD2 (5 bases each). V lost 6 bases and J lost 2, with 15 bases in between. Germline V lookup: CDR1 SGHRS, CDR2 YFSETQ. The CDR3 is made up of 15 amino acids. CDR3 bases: TGCGCCAGCACACATGGGGGTACAACCTACAATGAGCAGTTCTTC. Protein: CASTHGGTTYNEQFF. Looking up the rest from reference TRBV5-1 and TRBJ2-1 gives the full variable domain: KAGVTQTPRYLIKTRGQQVTLSCSPISGHRSVSWYQQTPGQGLQFLFEYFSETQRNKGNFPGRFSGRQFSNSRSEMNVSTLELGDSALYLCASTHGGTTYNEQFFGPGTRLTVL.